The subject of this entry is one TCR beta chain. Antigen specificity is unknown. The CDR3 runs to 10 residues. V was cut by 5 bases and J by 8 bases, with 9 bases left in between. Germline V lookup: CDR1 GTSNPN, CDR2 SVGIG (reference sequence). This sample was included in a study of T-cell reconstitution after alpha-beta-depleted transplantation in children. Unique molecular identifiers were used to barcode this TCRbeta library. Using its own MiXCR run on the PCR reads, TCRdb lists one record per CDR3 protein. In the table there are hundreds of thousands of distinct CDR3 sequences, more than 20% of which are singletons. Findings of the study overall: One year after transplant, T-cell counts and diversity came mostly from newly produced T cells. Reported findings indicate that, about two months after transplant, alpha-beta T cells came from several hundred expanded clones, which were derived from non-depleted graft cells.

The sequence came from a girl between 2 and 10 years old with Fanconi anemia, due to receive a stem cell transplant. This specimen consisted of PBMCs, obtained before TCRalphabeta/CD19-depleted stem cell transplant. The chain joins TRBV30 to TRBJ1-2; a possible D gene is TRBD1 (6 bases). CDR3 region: CAWSGDGYTF. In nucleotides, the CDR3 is TGTGCCTGGTCAGGGGACGGCTACACCTTC.